The source of this TCR beta chain is a study of HIV-infected patients and healthy controls. General study results and limits: Healthy controls shared more CDR3 sequences between individuals than HIV-infected patients did. HIV-infected patients and controls differed significantly in mean usage of eight alpha and eight beta V genes.

No cell fractionation was done, so the repertoire covers all unsorted peripheral blood T cells. cDNA was made from approximately 500 ng RNA using alpha and beta constant primers. Separate chain-specific third strand synthesis with multiplexing indices produced the alpha and beta libraries. TCRdb reprocessed the 5' RACE reads with MiXCR, giving one entry per CDR3 protein. Counted here are fewer than 20,000 distinct CDR3 sequences, 5.5% to 8% occurring once; the ten biggest clones make up 6.5% to 9.5%. The CDR3 is 15 amino acids. This clonotype was detected many times. Its antigen is not identified. V and J are TRBV21-1 and TRBJ2-7; the D segment call TRBD1 is taken from the table without a DNA check. TRBV21-1 is a listed pseudogene. The specimen was blood. The clonotype originates from an adult in good health. The CDR3 protein is CASSGRDRVVYEQYF. The CDR3 nucleotides are TGTGCCAGCAGCGGCCGGGACAGGGTAGTCTACGAGCAGTACTTC.